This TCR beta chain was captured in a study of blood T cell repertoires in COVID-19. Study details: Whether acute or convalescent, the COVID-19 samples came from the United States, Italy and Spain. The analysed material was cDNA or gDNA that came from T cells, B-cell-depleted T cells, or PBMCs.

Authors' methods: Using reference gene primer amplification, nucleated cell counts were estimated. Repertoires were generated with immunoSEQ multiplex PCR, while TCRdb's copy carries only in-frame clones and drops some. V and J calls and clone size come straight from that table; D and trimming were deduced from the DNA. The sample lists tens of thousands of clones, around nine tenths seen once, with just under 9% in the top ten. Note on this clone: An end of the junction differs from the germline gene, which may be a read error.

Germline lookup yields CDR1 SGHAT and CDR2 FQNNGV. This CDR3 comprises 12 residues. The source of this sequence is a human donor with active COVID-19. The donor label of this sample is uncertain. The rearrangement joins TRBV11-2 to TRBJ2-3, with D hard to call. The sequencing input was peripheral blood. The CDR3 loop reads CASSLGSTQAIF. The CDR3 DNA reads TGTGCCAGCAGCTTAGGATCTACGCAGGCGATTTTT.